The 31 T cell receptor beta chains reported below all come from one sample, sequenced in a study of graft-versus-host responses after intestinal transplantation. TCRdb keeps only in-frame clones here, not all; method: immunoSEQ multiplex PCR. The sample has roughly 93,000 clones, roughly 93% seen once. Antigen specificity for these receptors is unknown. Here the sequenced sample was unstimulated CD8+ T cells sorted from spleen or lymph node cells, taken before intestinal transplant. Source of these receptors: a human donor who received an intestinal transplant.

This chain uses TRBV5-1 with TRBJ2-7; 11 nucleotides agree with TRBD2. V shed 4 bases and J 4 bases; nucleotides not matched to a gene: 13. Germline lookup yields CDR1 SGHRS and CDR2 YFSETQ. The CDR3 runs to 17 residues. The CDR3 protein is CASSLGGSSGRMYEQYF. The CDR3 DNA sequence: TGCGCCAGCAGCCTGGGCGGCTCTAGCGGGAGGATGTACGAGCAGTACTTC.

This chain joins TRBV2 and TRBJ1-1, with a weak D call TRBD1 (6 bases). Germline values: CDR1 SNHLY, CDR2 FYNNEI. V was trimmed by 8 bases and J by 0 bases, leaving 10 bases between them. The CDR3 sequence is 13 residues long. The CDR3 nucleotides are TGTGCCAGCCGGGACAATTTGAACACTGAAGCTTTCTTT. Its protein product is CASRDNLNTEAFF.

The V gene is TRBV7-8, the J gene TRBJ1-2; no clear D gene. V was pared by 5 bases and J by 7 bases, with 11 bases between. Germline V CDR1 and CDR2: SGHVS, FQNEAQ. The CDR3 length is 12 residues. The CDR3 here is CASSATGSGYTF. DNA of the CDR3: TGTGCCAGCAGCGCAACCGGGTCTGGCTACACCTTC.

The rearrangement links TRBV7-3 to TRBJ2-3; 8 positions agree with TRBD1. Germline values: CDR1 SGHTA, CDR2 FQGTGA. V shed 4 bases and J 4 bases; nucleotides not matched to a gene: 4. The CDR3 extends over 14 amino acids. CDR3 nucleotide sequence: TGTGCCAGCAGCTCACAGGGGGGATCAGATACGCAGTATTTT. This gives the protein CASSSQGGSDTQYF.

The chain uses TRBV5-6 and TRBJ1-1; 8 bases are a match to TRBD1. V gave up 0 bases and J gave up 4 bases; unmatched junction bases: 2. CDR3 length: 14 residues. Looked up from germline, CDR1 is SGHDT and CDR2 is YYEEEE. The CDR3 bases are TGTGCCAGCAGCTTGGGGACAGGGCTCACTGAAGCTTTCTTT. Protein: CASSLGTGLTEAFF.

The rearrangement joins TRBV5-4 to TRBJ2-7, with 10 bases that match TRBD1. Germline V gene lookup returns CDR1 SGHNT and CDR2 YYREEE (reference sequence). The CDR3 covers 15 residues. Trimming at V came to 0 bases and at J to 5 bases, leaving 5 bases not matched to a gene. CDR3: CASSLDSGTGDEQYF. The CDR3 DNA reads as TGTGCCAGCAGCTTGGATTCCGGGACAGGGGACGAGCAGTACTTC.

This sequence joins TRBV9 and TRBJ2-3, with TRBD1 identical over 7 bases. The length of the CDR3 is 15 residues. V shed 2 bases, J shed 5 bases, and the junction held 8 bases outside the gene matches. Per germline, CDR1 SGDLS and CDR2 YYNGEE. CDR3 bases: TGTGCCAGCAGCGTCCGGGACAGTAAGATAGATACGCAGTATTTT. Its translation is CASSVRDSKIDTQYF.

The chain uses TRBV19 and TRBJ2-7; 10 nucleotides agree with TRBD2. This CDR3 region has 13 residues. Germline V CDR1 and CDR2: LNHDA, SQIVND (reference sequence). V shed 8 bases, J shed 6 bases, and the junction held 7 bases outside the gene matches. The DNA for the CDR3 is TGTGCCAGTGGGGCTAGCGGGAGCTTCGAGCAGTACTTC. It yields the protein CASGASGSFEQYF.

This chain joins TRBV5-1 and TRBJ1-2; D ambiguous. The germline V and J ends were trimmed by 0 bases and 8 bases, with 14 bases remaining between them. Germline V CDR1 and CDR2: SGHRS, YFSETQ. The CDR3 has 14 amino acids. The CDR3 DNA is TGCGCCAGCAGCTTGGAGTCCCAGGTAGAAGGCTACACCTTC. Translation: CASSLESQVEGYTF.

This chain uses TRBV2 with TRBJ2-6; tentative D call: TRBD2 (6 bases). V shed 8 bases and J shed 0 bases, with 17 bases lying between them. Germline CDR1 SNHLY, CDR2 FYNNEI. CDR3 length equals 17 residues. The CDR3 DNA sequence: TGTGCCAGCGCTCCGGGACTGAGTAACTCTGGGGCCAACGTCCTGACTTTC. It codes for CASAPGLSNSGANVLTF.

The V gene is TRBV27, the J gene TRBJ2-3; weak D call: TRBD1 (6 bases). CDR3 length: 15 residues. V was pared by 5 bases and J by 2 bases, with 14 bases between. Germline loops: CDR1 MNHEY, CDR2 SMNVEV (reference sequence). DNA of the CDR3: TGTGCCAGCAGTAGAGAGGGACACCTCACAGATACGCAGTATTTT. This translates into CASSREGHLTDTQYF.

The chain combines TRBV4-2 with TRBJ1-6, with TRBD1 matching 7 bases. The J segment lost 8 bases and the V segment lost 3 bases, leaving 10 bases of the junction unmatched. Germline-derived CDR1 and CDR2 are LGHNA and YNFKEQ. The CDR3 consists of 16 residues. In DNA form, the CDR3 reads TGTGCCAGCAGCCAGGCCCCGGGACAGCGTTATTCACCCCTCCACTTT. Translated, it gives CASSQAPGQRYSPLHF.

This clone was counted once. V and J are TRBV5-4 and TRBJ2-1; 10 bases are a match to TRBD1. Germline V CDR1 and CDR2: SGHNT, YYREEE (reference sequence). The CDR3 spans 15 residues. V shed 0 bases and J 5 bases; nucleotides not matched to a gene: 2. CDR3 in DNA: TGTGCCAGCAGCTTGGGGGGACAGGGGAACAATGAGCAGTTCTTC. Translated, it gives CASSLGGQGNNEQFF.

The chain joins TRBV18 to TRBJ2-4; D perhaps matches TRBD2 (6 bases). Germline V gives CDR1 KGHSH, CDR2 LQKENI. V lost 0 bases and J 3 bases, leaving 12 bases between the germline ends. This CDR3 comprises 16 residues. CDR3 nucleotide sequence: TGTGCCAGCTCACCACCGCGGGGCGAGGGCAAAAACATTCAGTACTTC. Amino acid sequence: CASSPPRGEGKNIQYF.

The chain is built from TRBV15 and TRBJ2-1, with TRBD1 matching 7 bases. The CDR3 covers 16 residues. Unmatched junction bases numbered 10, after V lost 1 base and J lost 7 bases. Germline V gene lookup returns CDR1 LNHNV and CDR2 YYDKDF (reference sequence). This CDR3 is CATSRGETGWDNEQFF. CDR3 nucleotide sequence: TGTGCCACCAGCAGAGGCGAGACAGGGTGGGATAATGAGCAGTTCTTC.

V usage is TRBV4-1 and J usage is TRBJ2-7; 9 bases align to TRBD2. The CDR3 consists of 15 residues. The trim removed 3 bases at V and 0 bases at J, leaving 3 bases unmatched. CDR1 MGHRA and CDR2 YSYEKL come from the germline V gene. This CDR3 reads CASSHGTSRSYEQYF. CDR3 bases: TGCGCCAGCAGCCACGGGACTAGCCGCTCCTACGAGCAGTACTTC.

The chain combines TRBV2 with TRBJ2-3, with 8 bases matching TRBD2. The germline CDR1 and CDR2 sequences are SNHLY and FYNNEI. The CDR3 contains 17 residues. V was pared by 3 bases and J by 2 bases, with 10 bases of the junction left unmatched. The CDR3 loop reads CASSESMSGGTTDTQYF. The CDR3 nucleotides read TGTGCCAGCAGTGAGAGCATGTCGGGAGGGACCACAGATACGCAGTATTTT.

The CDR3 bases are TGTGCCAGCAGCTTGGTAACTAGCGGGAGTCGGGATACGCAGTATTTT. It translates to CASSLVTSGSRDTQYF. This chain uses TRBV5-6 with TRBJ2-3, with TRBD2 identical over 11 bases. V was clipped by 0 bases and J by 6 bases; unmatched bases: 6. The CDR3 length is 16 residues. Germline values: CDR1 SGHDT, CDR2 YYEEEE.

V gene TRBV4-2 combines with J gene TRBJ2-7; TRBD1 is a possible D gene (5 bases). From germline, CDR1 is LGHNA and CDR2 YNFKEQ. The CDR3 length is 16 residues. V was trimmed by 1 base and J by 6 bases, leaving 19 bases between them. CDR3 nucleotide sequence: TGTGCCAGCAGCCAAGCTCCCCCAGGGATTCTCCTCGAGCAGTACTTC. Protein product: CASSQAPPGILLEQYF.

The chain has TRBV7-9 and TRBJ1-2; no reliable D call. V lost 5 bases to trimming and J lost 4 bases, with 11 bases between them. Germline V gives CDR1 SEHNR, CDR2 FQNEAQ (reference sequence). The CDR3 spans 13 residues. In DNA, the CDR3 is TGTGCCAGCAGCGCGGGTTCAAGCTATGGCTACACCTTC. Translating gives CASSAGSSYGYTF.

In DNA, the CDR3 is TGTGCCTGGAGTATAGGGGCAGTGAGCAATCAGCCCCAGCATTTT. It encodes CAWSIGAVSNQPQHF. This chain uses TRBV30 with TRBJ1-5; tentatively, D is TRBD1 (5 bases). Germline CDR1 reads GTSNPN; CDR2 reads SVGIG (reference sequence). V lost 2 bases, J lost 1 base, and 12 bases lay in between. The CDR3 totals 15 residues.

The rearrangement uses TRBV4-3 and TRBJ2-7; 10 positions agree with TRBD1. Germline assignment: CDR1 LGHNA and CDR2 YSLEER. This CDR3 has 15 residues. The J segment lost 4 bases and the V segment lost 1 base, leaving 4 bases of the junction unmatched. The CDR3, as DNA: TGCGCCAGCAGCCAAGGACAGGGGGCGTGGTACGAGCAGTACTTC. Residues: CASSQGQGAWYEQYF.

The chain carries TRBV7-9 and TRBJ2-7, with D perhaps matching TRBD2 (6 bases). Germline V gene data show CDR1 as SEHNR and CDR2 as FQNEAQ (reference sequence). The CDR3 is made up of 14 amino acids. V was pared by 0 bases and J by 6 bases, with 12 bases between. The CDR3 is CASSLAERGGEQYF. Here the CDR3 DNA reads TGTGCCAGCAGCTTAGCCGAAAGGGGAGGCGAGCAGTACTTC. Together with reference TRBV7-9 and TRBJ2-7, the CDR3 gives the full variable domain: DTGVSQNPRHKITKRGQNVTFRCDPISEHNRLYWYRQTLGQGPEFLTYFQNEAQLEKSRLLSDRFSAERPKGSFSTLEIQRTEQGDSAMYLCASSLAERGGEQYFGPGTRLTVT.

The chain links TRBV9 to TRBJ2-1, with TRBD2 matching over 10 bases. The V and J ends lost 2 bases and 0 bases, in that order; junction bases with no gene match: 11. Germline loops: CDR1 SGDLS, CDR2 YYNGEE. The CDR3 extends over 19 amino acids. Written as DNA, the CDR3 is TGTGCCAGCAGCGTCGGGCTAGCGGGGGCCATAGCCTCCTACAATGAGCAGTTCTTC. This gives the protein CASSVGLAGAIASYNEQFF.

The chain couples TRBV2 to TRBJ2-7, with TRBD1 matching over 9 bases. Trimming at V came to 4 bases and at J to 0 bases, leaving 10 bases not matched to a gene. Per the germline V gene, CDR1 is SNHLY and CDR2 is FYNNEI. The CDR3 loop spans 17 amino acids. Here the CDR3 reads CASSGRTGGSSSYEQYF. The CDR3 nucleotides read TGTGCCAGCAGTGGACGAACAGGGGGCTCGAGCTCCTACGAGCAGTACTTC.

This chain connects TRBV4-3 to TRBJ2-6; D remains ambiguous. Germline V gene sequence: CDR1 LGHNA, CDR2 YSLEER. V lost 0 bases to trimming and J lost 0 bases, with 9 bases between them. This CDR3 has 17 residues. CDR3 protein: CASSQDLRDSGANVLTF. For the CDR3, the DNA is TGCGCCAGCAGCCAAGATCTCCGCGACTCTGGGGCCAACGTCCTGACTTTC.

This chain joins TRBV7-2 and TRBJ2-7; unclear D gene. V shed 2 bases and J shed 0 bases, with 8 bases lying between them. The germline gives CDR1 SGHTA, CDR2 FQGNSA. The CDR3 runs 14 residues. CDR3 sequence: CASSLQFRSYEQYF. As DNA, the CDR3 is TGTGCCAGCAGCTTACAGTTCCGCTCCTACGAGCAGTACTTC.

The genes are TRBV27 and TRBJ2-1, with 8 bases aligning to TRBD2. This CDR3 spans 15 amino acids. The germline CDR1 and CDR2 sequences are MNHEY and SMNVEV (reference sequence). The V segment lost 2 bases and the J segment 6 bases; nucleotides outside the gene matches: 6. CDR3 sequence: CASSLVGTRVNEQFF. The CDR3 nucleotides read TGTGCCAGCAGTTTAGTAGGGACTAGGGTCAATGAGCAGTTCTTC.

V and J are TRBV6-5 and TRBJ1-1; 11 bases are shared with TRBD1. J was trimmed by 4 bases and V by 2 bases; bases with no gene match: 3. Germline values: CDR1 MNHEY, CDR2 SVGAGI. CDR3 length: 15 residues. CDR3 sequence reads: CASSYLGTGGTEAFF. In DNA form, the CDR3 reads TGTGCCAGCAGTTACCTTGGGACAGGGGGCACTGAAGCTTTCTTT.

The chain couples TRBV15 to TRBJ2-1; 10 bases align to TRBD2. The CDR3 is made up of 17 amino acids. The V segment lost 3 bases and the J segment 3 bases; nucleotides outside the gene matches: 8. Germline V gives CDR1 LNHNV, CDR2 YYDKDF (reference sequence). DNA for the CDR3: TGTGCCACCAGCAGGGGCGGACTAGCGGATTTCTACAATGAGCAGTTCTTC. It yields the protein CATSRGGLADFYNEQFF.

The gene calls are TRBV11-2 and TRBJ2-7; 8 bases agree with TRBD1. The germline V gene encodes CDR1 SGHAT and CDR2 FQNNGV. V lost 5 bases to trimming and J lost 0 bases; unmatched junction nucleotides: 9. The CDR3 totals 16 residues. The CDR3 protein is CASSPGTGLNSYEQYF. The DNA for the CDR3 is TGTGCCAGCAGCCCGGGGACAGGCTTAAACTCCTACGAGCAGTACTTC. The full variable domain, its missing parts supplied by reference TRBV11-2 and TRBJ2-7, is EAGVAQSPRYKIIEKRQSVAFWCNPISGHATLYWYQQILGQGPKLLIQFQNNGVVDDSQLPKDRFSAERLKGVDSTLKIQPAKLEDSAVYLCASSPGTGLNSYEQYFGPGTRLTVT.